The TCR beta chain under discussion was sequenced for a study of Ad26.COV2.S vaccination and SARS-CoV-2 variants. Looking at the study overall: Donor was one of the participants in the Ad26.COV2.S arm of the COV1001 trial.

The CDR3 loop spans 16 amino acids. The germline CDR1 and CDR2 sequences are LGHDT and YNNKEL (reference sequence). The V end was cut by 0 bases, the J end by 5 bases, with 13 bases between. Treatment: around 19 received Ad26.COV2.S at low or high dose, single or two shots; 5 received placebo; per-sample allocation not given. Material that was analyzed had been drawn on day 63 after the first vaccine or placebo injection. The administered vaccine (an Ad26 vector) expressed Wuhan-strain SARS-CoV-2 spike. Data came from immunoSEQ multiplex PCR; TCRdb stores just in-frame clones and leaves some out. The data contain some 300,000 clones, around 81% of them singletons.

The chain uses TRBV3-1 (or the pseudogene TRBV3-2) and TRBJ2-2; D is possibly TRBD1 (7 bases). This clonotype was sampled from a person aged 18-65 years who received the Ad26.COV2.S COVID-19 vaccine or a placebo. The sequences come from peripheral blood, collected in a trial of Ad26.COV2.S vaccine versus placebo. DNA of the CDR3: TGTGCCAGCAGCCAAGAAAAGACAGGGAGGACCGGGGAGCTGTTTTTT. This encodes CASSQEKTGRTGELFF.